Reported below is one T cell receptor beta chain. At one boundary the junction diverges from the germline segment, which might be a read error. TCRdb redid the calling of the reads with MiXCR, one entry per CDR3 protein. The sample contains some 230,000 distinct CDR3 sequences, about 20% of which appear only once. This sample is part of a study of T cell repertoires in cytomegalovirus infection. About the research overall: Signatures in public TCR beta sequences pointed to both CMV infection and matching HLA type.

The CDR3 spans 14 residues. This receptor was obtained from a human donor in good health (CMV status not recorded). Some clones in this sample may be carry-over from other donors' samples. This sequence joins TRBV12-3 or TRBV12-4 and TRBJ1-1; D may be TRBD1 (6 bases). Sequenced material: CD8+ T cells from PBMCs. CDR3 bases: TGTGCCAGCAATTTAGGACAGTTGAACACTGAAGCTTTCTTT. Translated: CASNLGQLNTEAFF.